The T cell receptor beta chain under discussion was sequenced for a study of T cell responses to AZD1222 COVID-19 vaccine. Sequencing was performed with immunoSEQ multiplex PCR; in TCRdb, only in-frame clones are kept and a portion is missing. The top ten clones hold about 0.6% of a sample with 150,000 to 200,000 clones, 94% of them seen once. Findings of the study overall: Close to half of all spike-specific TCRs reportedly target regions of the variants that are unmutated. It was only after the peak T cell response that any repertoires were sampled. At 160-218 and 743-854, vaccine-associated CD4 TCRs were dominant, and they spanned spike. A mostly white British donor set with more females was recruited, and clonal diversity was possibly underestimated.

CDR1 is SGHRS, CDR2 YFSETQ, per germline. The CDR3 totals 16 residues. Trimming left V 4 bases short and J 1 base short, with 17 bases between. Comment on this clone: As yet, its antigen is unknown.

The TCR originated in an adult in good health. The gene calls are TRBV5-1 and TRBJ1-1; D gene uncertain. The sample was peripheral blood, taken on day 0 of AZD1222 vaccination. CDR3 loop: CASSLILGNPNTEAFF. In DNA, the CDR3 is TGCGCCAGCAGCCTTATCCTCGGAAACCCGAACACTGAAGCTTTCTTT.